This is a list of T cell receptor beta chains from one sample in a study of blood T cell repertoires in COVID-19. Here immunoSEQ multiplex PCR was the method, and the copy in TCRdb shows in-frame clones only, minus some. Of about 300,000 clones in the sample, roughly 86% were seen once. Sample: peripheral blood. Source of these receptors: a woman aged 45-59 years with acute or convalescent COVID-19. The CDR3 runs from the conserved cysteine through the conserved F or W.

V gene	CDR3 protein
TRBV9	CASSVSGGVQYF
TRBV18	CASSPPGQYDSYEQYF
TRBV18	CASSPTGRDGPQHF
TRBV28	CASSLAGLGTDTQYF
TRBV7-9	CASSLQGTDTQYF
TRBV9	CASSHNSQGTYGYTF
TRBV6-5	CASSYPGQGVWFF
TRBV30	CAWSVRGREAKNIQYF
TRBV2	CASNAYGHYGYTF
TRBV20-1	CSASMTGEGQETQYF
TRBV7-2	CASSFLAGRSSTDTQYF
TRBV5-1	CASSLGAGNTEAFF
TRBV28	CASSLAGTGYTQYF
TRBV5-1	CASSLGTGSSEQYF
TRBV2	CASSGLAGAEDEQYF
TRBV24-1	CATSDLDRGQGLYEQYF
TRBV27	CASSLGRTGGGALHF
TRBV30	CAWSQSTDTQYF
TRBV27	CASSPNLSYGYTF
TRBV10-3	CAISALSLATETDTQYF
TRBV27	CASKQGASYEQYF
TRBV6-2/TRBV6-3	CASSYLGQGQETQYF
TRBV7-2	CASSWGGGNTIYF
TRBV7-2	CASSFVFYEQYF
TRBV5-1	CASSLTSGSSYNEQFF
TRBV29-1	CSVKTSWNEQFF
TRBV7-2	CASSLEVGVTEAFF
TRBV7-2	CASSLGGTGTGPSYEQYF
TRBV7-2	CASSPDPAGDTQYF
TRBV21-1	CASSKLRESYEQYF
TRBV24-1	CATSDQSGRRPGELFF
TRBV4-3	CASSQARGQTQYF
TRBV3-1/TRBV3-2	CASSHGLAGAYNEQFF
TRBV7-2	CASSRLRTGGRGETQYF
TRBV30	CAWTQWRESHEQFF
TRBV29-1	CSVVRNEQFF
TRBV28	CASSFRESHYEQYF
TRBV7-6	CASSLRWGDSSYNEQFF
TRBV3-1/TRBV3-2	CASSQEGGSNQPQHF
TRBV19	CASSIGSEGFYEQYF
TRBV5-1	CASRLGQGGDTEAFF
TRBV23-1	CASSQSMRDSQTTVGGNTIYF
TRBV3-1/TRBV3-2	CASSQPDRSGELFF
TRBV5-1	CASSFRNYEQYF
TRBV27	CASSPAQTGGNEKLFF
TRBV9	CASSVSAGVTDTQYF
TRBV10-3	CAISDTGPHSNQPQHF
TRBV28	CASRESTLAGGYEQYF
TRBV7-8	CASSPRGSQETQYF
TRBV19	CASSTSGSGHNEQFF
TRBV12-1	CASSLGLLGKLFF
TRBV7-9	CASSLGVGGPGYEQYF
TRBV19	CASSQEEDGGNYGYTF